The T cell receptor beta chain under discussion was sequenced for a study of blood T cell repertoires in COVID-19. CDR1 and CDR2 (germline): LGHDT, YNNKEL (reference sequence). V trimming: 7 bases; J trimming: 6 bases; junction bases outside the gene matches: 13. The CDR3 loop spans 16 amino acids. Using immunoSEQ multiplex PCR, the repertoire was profiled, and TCRdb retains in-frame clones only, with some absent. Here the sample spans about 190,000 clones, approximately 85% being singletons. This clonotype was obtained from a man in his forties with acute COVID-19. Sequenced: PBMCs or T cells enriched from blood (not recorded which). J is TRBJ1-1 and V is TRBV3-1 (or the pseudogene TRBV3-2); 11 bases map to TRBD1. CDR3 loop: CASTPSRDRGLSEAFF. CDR3 DNA sequence: TGTGCCAGCACCCCAAGTAGGGACAGGGGGTTATCTGAAGCTTTCTTT.